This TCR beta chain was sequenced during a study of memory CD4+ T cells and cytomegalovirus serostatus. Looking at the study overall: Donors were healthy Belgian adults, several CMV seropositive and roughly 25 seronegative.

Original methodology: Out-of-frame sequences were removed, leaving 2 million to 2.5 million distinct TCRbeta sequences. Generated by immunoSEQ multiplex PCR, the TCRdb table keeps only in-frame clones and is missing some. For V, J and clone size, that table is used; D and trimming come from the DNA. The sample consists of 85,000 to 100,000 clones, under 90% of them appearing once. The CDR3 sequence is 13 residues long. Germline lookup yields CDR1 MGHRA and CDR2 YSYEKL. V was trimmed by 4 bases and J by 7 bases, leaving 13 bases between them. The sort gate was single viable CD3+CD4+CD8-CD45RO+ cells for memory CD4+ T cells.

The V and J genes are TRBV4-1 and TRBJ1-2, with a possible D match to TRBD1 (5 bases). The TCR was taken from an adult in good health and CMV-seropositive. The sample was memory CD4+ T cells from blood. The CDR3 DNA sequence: TGCGCCAGCAGCCCTCAGGGAAGCGCTGGCTACACCTTC. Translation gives CASSPQGSAGYTF.